This T cell receptor (beta chain) derives from a study of response to subunit inactivated influenza vaccine. Germline assignment: CDR1 MNHNY and CDR2 SVGAGI (reference sequence). V shed 11 bases and J shed 4 bases, with 14 bases lying between them. The CDR3 extends over 12 amino acids. In TCRdb, the RT-PCR reads were re-called with MiXCR into one record per CDR3 protein. Here the sample spans around 250,000 distinct CDR3 sequences, approximately 12% being singletons. This chain uses TRBV6-6 with TRBJ2-5, with D maybe TRBD2 (6 bases). The sequence came from a man between 45 and 60 years old who received an inactivated influenza vaccine. The starting material was non-naive T cells sorted from PBMCs, obtained roughly 15 days before vaccination. The CDR3 DNA sequence: TGTGCCTCGGGGGAACAAAGAGAGACCCAGTACTTC. It is translated as CASGEQRETQYF.